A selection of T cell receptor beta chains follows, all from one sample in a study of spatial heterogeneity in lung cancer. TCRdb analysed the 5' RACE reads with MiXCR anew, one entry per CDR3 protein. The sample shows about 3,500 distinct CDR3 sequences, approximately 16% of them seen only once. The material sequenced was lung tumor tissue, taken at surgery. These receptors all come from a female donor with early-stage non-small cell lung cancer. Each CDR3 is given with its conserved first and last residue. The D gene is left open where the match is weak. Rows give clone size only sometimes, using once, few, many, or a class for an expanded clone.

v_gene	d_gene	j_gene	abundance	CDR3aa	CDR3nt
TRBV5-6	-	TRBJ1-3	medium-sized	CASSLWGARNTIYF	TGTGCCAGCAGCTTGTGGGGAGCCCGAAACACCATATATTTT
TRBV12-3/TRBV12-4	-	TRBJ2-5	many	CASSREPGPHYTQYF	TGTGCCAGCAGCCGAGAACCGGGACCACATTATACCCAGTACTTC
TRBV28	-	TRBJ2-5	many	CASSLRGGAVETQYF	TGTGCCAGCAGTTTAAGGGGGGGGGCGGTCGAGACCCAGTACTTC
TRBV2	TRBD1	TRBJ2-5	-	CASGGDRKTQYF	TGTGCCAGCGGCGGGGACAGGAAGACCCAGTACTTC
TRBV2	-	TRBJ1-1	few	CASSDAAARRFEAFF	TGTGCCAGCAGTGATGCCGCAGCGAGACGGTTTGAAGCTTTCTTT
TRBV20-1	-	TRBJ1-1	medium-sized	CSARGGSINTEAFF	TGCAGTGCTAGGGGGGGTTCCATAAACACTGAAGCTTTCTTT
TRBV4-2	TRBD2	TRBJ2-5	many	CASSQAVRAGGKETQYF	TGTGCCAGCAGCCAAGCGGTACGCGCGGGGGGCAAAGAGACCCAGTACTTC
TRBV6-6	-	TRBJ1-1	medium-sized	CASSPREGVANTEAFF	TGTGCCAGCAGCCCTCGTGAAGGGGTGGCGAACACTGAAGCTTTCTTT
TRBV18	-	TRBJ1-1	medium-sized	CASSHPRGLNTEAFF	TGTGCCAGCTCTCACCCGAGGGGTCTGAACACTGAAGCTTTCTTT
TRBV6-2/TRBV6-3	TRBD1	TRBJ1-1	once	CASSPQGAANTEAFF	TGTGCCAGCAGCCCACAGGGGGCGGCGAACACTGAAGCTTTCTTT
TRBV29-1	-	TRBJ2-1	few	CSVEGRLAYNEQFF	TGCAGCGTTGAAGGAAGACTAGCCTACAATGAGCAGTTCTTC
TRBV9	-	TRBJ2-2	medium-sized	CASSVASWPTGELFF	TGTGCCAGCAGCGTAGCATCCTGGCCCACCGGGGAGCTGTTTTTT
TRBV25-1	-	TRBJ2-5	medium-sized	CASSRKAVKETQYF	TGTGCCAGCAGCCGGAAAGCGGTAAAAGAGACCCAGTACTTC